This TCR beta chain is drawn from a study of blood T cell repertoires in COVID-19. Study-level background: Whether acute or convalescent, the COVID-19 samples came from the United States, Italy and Spain.

The participants were between about 18 and 90 years old and came from roughly 25 US areas. Cohorts were assigned according to the clinical history that participants reported. Recovery among Cohort 3 donors was established by two negative PCRs, clearance, or symptom resolution. The CDR3 has 16 residues. In germline, CDR1 is LNHDA, CDR2 SQIVND (reference sequence). Deletions cut 3 bases from V and 3 bases from J, with 14 bases between. Repertoires were generated with immunoSEQ multiplex PCR, while TCRdb's copy carries only in-frame clones and drops some. In the table there are about 270,000 clones, roughly 90% of which are singletons.

The rearrangement links TRBV19 to TRBJ2-2, with D perhaps TRBD2 (6 bases). The specimen sequenced was PBMCs or T cells enriched from blood (not recorded which). This sequence originates from a woman aged 55-70 years who had recovered from COVID-19. CDR3 bases: TGTGCCAGTAGTATCGGGGGTCCTCTATACACCGGGGAGCTGTTTTTT. It translates to CASSIGGPLYTGELFF.